The 20 T cell receptor beta chains presented below share a single source sample, sequenced in a study of early T cells in non-severe SARS-CoV-2 infection. A single record per CDR3 protein comes from TCRdb applying MiXCR to the 5' RACE reads. Found here are under 60,000 distinct CDR3 sequences, approximately 7.6% of them singletons; the top ten hold 4% to 5.5%. Sequenced: whole blood. Source of these receptors: an adult who was a healthcare worker with PCR-confirmed SARS-CoV-2 infection or an uninfected control (not recorded which).

V and J are TRBV11-3 and TRBJ2-1; tentatively, D is TRBD1 or TRBD2 (6 bases each). CDR1 is SGHNT and CDR2 is YENEEA in the germline V gene. CDR3 size: 14 residues. V was pared by 3 bases and J by 2 bases, with 8 bases between. In nucleotides, the CDR3 is TGTGCCAGCAGCTTGGGGGGCACCTACAATGAGCAGTTCTTC. This codes for CASSLGGTYNEQFF.

In this sample, this clonotype turned up once. V usage is TRBV19 and J usage is TRBJ2-3; TRBD2 matches 15 bases. The trim removed 9 bases at V and 3 bases at J, leaving 7 bases unmatched. The germline V gene has CDR1 LNHDA and CDR2 SQIVND (reference sequence). The CDR3 contains 16 residues. CDR3 in DNA: TGTGCCAGCGGACTAGCGGGAGGGCGAAAAACAGATACGCAGTATTTT. Translated, it gives CASGLAGGRKTDTQYF.

This clonotype was found many times. The chain carries TRBV20-1 and TRBJ2-7; D is uncertain. The ends were cut back, 0 bases at V and 2 bases at J, with 11 bases in the middle. This CDR3 is 14 amino acids long. Germline assignment: CDR1 DFQATT and CDR2 SNEGSKA (reference sequence). CDR3 bases: TGCAGTGCTAGAGACCTCAGAGCGACCTACGAGCAGTACTTC. Translation gives CSARDLRATYEQYF.

In this sample, this clonotype turned up many times. The chain carries TRBV9 and TRBJ2-1; the match to TRBD1 covers 8 bases. Germline CDR1 and CDR2: SGDLS and YYNGEE. J lost 5 bases, V lost 3 bases, and 10 bases had no gene match. The CDR3 runs to 16 residues. The CDR3: CASSAEGTGGHNEQFF. CDR3 nucleotide sequence: TGTGCCAGCAGCGCGGAGGGGACAGGTGGTCACAATGAGCAGTTCTTC.

The sample holds many counts of this clonotype. The V gene is TRBV20-1, the J gene TRBJ2-3; TRBD2 might be the D (6 bases). The CDR3 totals 15 residues. The V and J ends lost 3 bases and 3 bases respectively, with 16 bases between them. Germline-derived CDR1 and CDR2 are DFQATT and SNEGSKA (reference sequence). The chain's CDR3 is CSARATSRNTDTQYF. The DNA of the CDR3 is TGCAGTGCTAGGGCCACTAGCAGGAATACAGATACGCAGTATTTT.

This clonotype was seen ten or more times. This chain connects TRBV7-9 to TRBJ1-5; D call uncertain. Germline loops: CDR1 SEHNR, CDR2 FQNEAQ (reference sequence). V lost 3 bases and J 0 bases, leaving 6 bases between the germline ends. The CDR3 length is 14 residues. Here the CDR3 DNA reads TGTGCCAGCAGCTTTGGTGATAGCAATCAGCCCCAGCATTTT. This translates into CASSFGDSNQPQHF.

This clonotype was recorded a few times. The chain recombines TRBV18 with TRBJ1-1; maybe TRBD1 (5 bases). The V end lost 4 bases, the J end lost 6 bases, and 18 bases lay between the germline ends. The germline V gene has CDR1 KGHSH and CDR2 LQKENI. The CDR3 is 15 amino acids. The CDR3 sequence: CASSRFRQGGAEAFF. Written as DNA, the CDR3 is TGTGCCAGCTCACGATTCAGGCAGGGTGGGGCTGAAGCTTTCTTT.

This clonotype showed up just a few times. The chain has TRBV6-6 and TRBJ2-1; D may correspond to TRBD1 or TRBD2 (5 bases each). Trimming took 5 bases from V and 8 from J, leaving 7 bases between them. Germline V CDR1 and CDR2: MNHNY, SVGAGI (reference sequence). The CDR3 is 11 amino acids. This CDR3 is CASSVGDEQFF. DNA for the CDR3: TGTGCCAGCAGTGTGGGGGATGAGCAGTTCTTC.

The J gene is TRBJ2-7, the V gene TRBV12-5, with D hard to call. This CDR3 comprises 14 residues. Trimming shortened V by 7 bases and J by 0 bases, and 13 bases separated the two germline ends. Germline assignment: CDR1 LGHNT and CDR2 FRNRAP. The CDR3 spells CASAQSGTSYEQYF. The CDR3 nucleotides are TGTGCTAGTGCCCAGTCAGGCACCTCCTACGAGCAGTACTTC.

This clonotype was counted many times. At one end, the junction sequence differs from germline, possibly due to a read error. This sequence joins TRBV2 and TRBJ1-2, with D possibly being TRBD1 (6 bases). The CDR3 contains 11 residues. The germline V gene encodes CDR1 SNHLY and CDR2 FYNNEI. CDR3: CASSDSPGGSF. CDR3 bases: TGTGCCAGCAGTGATTCTCCCGGGGGCTCCTTC.

This clonotype was observed many times. The rearrangement links TRBV6-1 to TRBJ2-1; no reliable D call. From germline, CDR1 is MNHNS and CDR2 SASEGT. The CDR3 covers 12 residues. V was trimmed by 1 base and J by 7 bases, leaving 5 bases between them. The CDR3 is CASSEDRNEQFF. CDR3 DNA: TGTGCCAGCAGTGAAGATCGGAATGAGCAGTTCTTC.

This chain joins TRBV2 and TRBJ2-7; no reliable D call. V lost 4 bases, J lost 0 bases, and 10 bases lay in between. The CDR3 length is 14 residues. Germline V CDR1 and CDR2: SNHLY, FYNNEI. CDR3 loop: CASSVQRSSYEQYF. The CDR3, as DNA: TGTGCCAGCAGTGTCCAGCGTAGCTCCTACGAGCAGTACTTC.

This clonotype was picked up many times. The chain has TRBV7-9 and TRBJ1-1; TRBD1 is a possible D gene (6 bases). This CDR3 spans 15 amino acids. The germline V gene encodes CDR1 SEHNR and CDR2 FQNEAQ (reference sequence). Trimming stripped 5 bases from V and 1 base from J, with 14 bases between. CDR3 sequence reads: CASSPPQGPNTEAFF. The CDR3 nucleotides read TGTGCCAGCAGCCCCCCACAGGGACCGAACACTGAAGCTTTCTTT.

This clonotype has at least ten counts. The rearrangement links TRBV7-9 to TRBJ2-3; 8 positions match TRBD1. Germline trimming cut 4 bases from V and 5 bases from J; bases unmatched to any gene: 5. The CDR3 length is 14 residues. Germline lookup yields CDR1 SEHNR and CDR2 FQNEAQ (reference sequence). CDR3 sequence reads: CASSSRDRKDTQYF. In nucleotides, the CDR3 is TGTGCCAGCAGCTCTCGGGACAGGAAAGATACGCAGTATTTT.

A few counts support this clonotype. This chain connects TRBV6-5 to TRBJ2-3; 8 bases agree with TRBD2. Per the germline V gene, CDR1 is MNHEY and CDR2 is SVGAGI. The CDR3 length is 16 residues. V lost 2 bases and J lost 7; bases outside the gene matches: 11. CDR3 residues: CASSYASSGGKYTQYF. The CDR3 nucleotides read TGTGCCAGCAGTTACGCCTCCAGCGGGGGAAAATATACGCAGTATTTT.

This clonotype was detected many times. This rearrangement joins TRBV6-2 or TRBV6-3 to TRBJ2-7, with D tentatively TRBD1 (5 bases). The CDR3 is made up of 13 amino acids. Germline-derived CDR1 and CDR2 are MNHEY and SVGEGT. The ends were cut back, 5 bases at V and 4 bases at J, with 12 bases in the middle. The CDR3 here is CASSNPGWYEQYF. DNA for the CDR3: TGTGCCAGCAGTAATCCAGGGTGGTACGAGCAGTACTTC.

This clonotype has more than one count but fewer than ten. The chain has TRBV15 and TRBJ2-7, with D perhaps matching TRBD1 (6 bases). Trimming cost V 0 bases and J 7 bases, with 10 bases left between them. Germline CDR1 LNHNV, CDR2 YYDKDF (reference sequence). The CDR3 runs to 13 residues. The chain's CDR3 is CATSRDTGREQYF. CDR3 nucleotide sequence: TGTGCCACCAGCAGAGATACAGGGCGGGAGCAGTACTTC.

In its sample, this clonotype was seen a few times. This chain uses TRBV29-1 with TRBJ2-1, with unresolved D. The germline gives CDR1 SQVTM, CDR2 ANQGSEA. The V gene lost 5 bases and the J gene lost 5 bases, with 4 bases spanning the gap. The CDR3 length is 10 residues. The CDR3 nucleotides read TGCAGCGTTAGTCACAATGAGCAGTTCTTC. This encodes CSVSHNEQFF.

This clonotype occurred a few times. The genes are TRBV7-9 and TRBJ2-1; 9 nucleotides match TRBD1. Germline V gives CDR1 SEHNR, CDR2 FQNEAQ (reference sequence). V lost 3 bases and J lost 7; bases outside the gene matches: 4. The CDR3 extends over 14 amino acids. In nucleotides, the CDR3 is TGTGCCAGCAGCTTCCAAGGACAGGGGAATGAGCAGTTCTTC. Protein: CASSFQGQGNEQFF.

The chain uses TRBV19 and TRBJ2-5; 11 bases fit TRBD2. The CDR3 runs to 14 residues. Per the germline V gene, CDR1 is LNHDA and CDR2 is SQIVND (reference sequence). Trimming took 9 bases from V and 1 from J; bases not matched to a gene: 4. CDR3 sequence reads: CASKTSGAQETQYF. The CDR3 bases are TGTGCCAGCAAGACTAGCGGGGCCCAAGAGACCCAGTACTTC.